This entry lists 26 T cell receptor beta chains sequenced from one sample in a study of cytomegalovirus exposure and HLA in healthy donors. PCR amplification relied on 60 Vbeta primers (plus 13 Jbeta primers). Assay used: immunoSEQ multiplex PCR; TCRdb lists only in-frame clones, some missing. Here the sample spans approximately 210,000 clones, roughly 77% being singletons. The specimen was PBMCs. These receptors were obtained from a male donor in good health and CMV-seropositive.

As concerns this clone: One end of the junction fails to match germline, which may point to a read error. This chain connects TRBV7-9 to TRBJ2-2; TRBD1 agrees at 7 bases. The V gene's germline CDR1 is SEHNR and CDR2 FQNEAQ (reference sequence). This CDR3 spans 17 amino acids. This chain's CDR3 is CSSSLVGRGPNTGELFF. The CDR3 DNA reads TGTTCCAGCAGCTTAGTTGGTAGGGGGCCGAACACCGGGGAGCTGTTTTTT.

The CDR3, as DNA: TGTGCCAGCAGTTCGGGGACAGATTCACCCCTCCACTTT. Its protein product is CASSSGTDSPLHF. The rearrangement joins TRBV7-3 to TRBJ1-6; 7 bases are a match to TRBD1. The length of the CDR3 is 13 residues. Germline V gene sequence: CDR1 SGHTA, CDR2 FQGTGA. V was pared by 6 bases and J by 8 bases, with 4 bases of the junction left unmatched.

The chain recombines TRBV18 with TRBJ1-1, with TRBD1 matching over 7 bases. This CDR3 comprises 15 residues. J lost 1 base, V lost 5 bases, and 7 bases had no gene match. The germline gives CDR1 KGHSH, CDR2 LQKENI. The CDR3 spells CASSSGRQGNTEAFF. Here the CDR3 DNA reads TGTGCCAGCTCATCAGGGCGACAGGGGAACACTGAAGCTTTCTTT. Full variable domain (outside the CDR3, taken from reference TRBV18 and TRBJ1-1): NAGVMQNPRHLVRRRGQEARLRCSPMKGHSHVYWYRQLPEEGLKFMVYLQKENIIDESGMPKERFSAEFPKEGPSILRIQQVVRGDSAAYFCASSSGRQGNTEAFFGQGTRLTVV.

This clone has just one count. V gene TRBV7-2 combines with J gene TRBJ1-1, with D possibly TRBD1 on 5 matching bases. CDR1 is SGHTA and CDR2 is FQGNSA in the germline V gene. V gave up 5 bases and J gave up 5 bases, with 12 bases separating them. The CDR3 length is 13 residues. CDR3 bases: TGTGCCAGCAGCAGCACAGGACGGACTGAAGCTTTCTTT. This codes for CASSSTGRTEAFF.

The rearrangement joins TRBV2 to TRBJ2-7; 10 nucleotides align to TRBD2. CDR1 and CDR2 from the germline V gene are SNHLY and FYNNEI. J was trimmed by 7 bases and V by 8 bases; bases with no gene match: 14. The CDR3 extends over 15 amino acids. CDR3 in DNA: TGTGCCAGCGGCAGACTAGCGGGTGTTACGGGGGAGCAGTACTTC. Its protein product is CASGRLAGVTGEQYF.

This chain uses TRBV27 with TRBJ1-5; D is undetermined. Trimming stripped 4 bases from V and 0 bases from J, with 4 bases between. The CDR3 contains 13 residues. Germline CDR1 reads MNHEY; CDR2 reads SMNVEV (reference sequence). The CDR3 loop reads CASSSLSNQPQHF. CDR3 nucleotide sequence: TGTGCCAGCAGTTCCCTTAGCAATCAGCCCCAGCATTTT.

The CDR3: CASLPGDRDVLSTDTQYF. CDR3 bases: TGTGCCAGTCTCCCGGGGGACAGGGATGTTCTTAGCACAGATACGCAGTATTTT. The gene calls are TRBV9 and TRBJ2-3; 9 bases align to TRBD1. CDR1 and CDR2 (germline): SGDLS, YYNGEE. Trimming took 8 bases from V and 0 from J; bases not matched to a gene: 16. The CDR3 sequence is 18 residues long. Using reference TRBV9 and TRBJ2-3 for the parts outside the CDR3, the full variable domain is DSGVTQTPKHLITATGQRVTLRCSPRSGDLSVYWYQQSLDQGLQFLIQYYNGEERAKGNILERFSAQQFPDLHSELNLSSLELGDSALYFCASLPGDRDVLSTDTQYFGPGTRLTVL.

This clone was seen only a few times. The chain carries TRBV4-2 and TRBJ2-3, with D perhaps TRBD2 (6 bases). The CDR3 sequence is 17 residues long. Trimming took 0 bases from V and 1 from J, leaving 14 bases between them. CDR1 LGHNA and CDR2 YNFKEQ come from the germline V gene. This CDR3 reads CASSQEVGGAGTDTQYF. The CDR3 coding sequence is TGTGCCAGCAGCCAAGAAGTAGGCGGGGCCGGCACAGATACGCAGTATTTT.

This CDR3 is CASSIDRGSNEKLFF. The CDR3 region has the DNA TGTGCCAGTAGTATAGACAGGGGAAGTAATGAAAAACTGTTTTTT. The chain joins TRBV19 to TRBJ1-4; TRBD1 might be the D (6 bases). CDR3 size: 15 residues. In germline, CDR1 is LNHDA, CDR2 SQIVND (reference sequence). Trimming took 0 bases from V and 4 from J, leaving 9 bases between them.

The chain has TRBV2 and TRBJ2-3; the D is unclear. Between the trimmed V and J ends, which lost 4 bases and 8 bases, there was a span of 7 bases. This CDR3 is built from 11 residues. The germline gives CDR1 SNHLY, CDR2 FYNNEI. The CDR3 protein is CASSAGATQYF. The CDR3 region has the DNA TGTGCCAGCAGTGCGGGTGCTACGCAGTATTTT.

V gene TRBV7-3 combines with J gene TRBJ2-3; D not resolved. There are 12 residues in the CDR3. The germline gives CDR1 SGHTA, CDR2 FQGTGA. The ends were cut back, 6 bases at V and 4 bases at J, with 8 bases in the middle. The CDR3 loop reads CASRISSDTQYF. CDR3 nucleotide sequence: TGTGCCAGCAGGATAAGCTCAGATACGCAGTATTTT.

CDR3 nucleotides: TGTGCCAGCAGCTTAGAGGGGGGGTATGGCTACACCTTC. This gives the protein CASSLEGGYGYTF. This sequence joins TRBV7-2 and TRBJ1-2, with a tentative D call TRBD1 (6 bases). V lost 1 base, J lost 5 bases, and 8 bases lay in between. CDR1 and CDR2 from the germline V gene are SGHTA and FQGNSA. The CDR3 runs 13 residues. The variable domain in full, with the rest retrieved from reference TRBV7-2 and TRBJ1-2, is GAGVSQSPSNKVTEKGKDVELRCDPISGHTALYWYRQSLGQGLEFLIYFQGNSAPDKSGLPSDRFSAERTGGSVSTLTIQRTQQEDSAVYLCASSLEGGYGYTFGSGTRLTVV.

This clone was observed a few times. J is TRBJ2-7 and V is TRBV15; D is possibly TRBD1 (5 bases). The CDR3 length is 15 residues. CDR1 is LNHNV, CDR2 YYDKDF, per germline (reference sequence). Trimming stripped 0 bases from V and 5 bases from J, with 14 bases between. In nucleotides, the CDR3 is TGTGCCACCAGCAGAGAGCTGGCAGGGTCGGACGAGCAGTACTTC. It yields the protein CATSRELAGSDEQYF.

The table lists this clone with a count of one. DNA for the CDR3: TGTGCCAGCAGTTATTGGGACACAGAGACCCAGTACTTC. Translation: CASSYWDTETQYF. The chain uses TRBV6-5 and TRBJ2-5; possibly TRBD1 for D (6 bases). CDR3 size: 13 residues. V lost 3 bases and J 4 bases, leaving 9 bases between the germline ends. Looked up from germline, CDR1 is MNHEY and CDR2 is SVGAGI.

The chain carries TRBV18 and TRBJ2-7, with 8 bases fitting TRBD1. This CDR3 region has 16 residues. Trimming removed 2 bases from V and 4 bases from J; junction bases left unmatched: 10. Germline V gene sequence: CDR1 KGHSH, CDR2 LQKENI. The DNA for the CDR3 is TGTGCCAGCTCACCAGGACAGGGCGGGGAAAGTTACGAGCAGTACTTC. This codes for CASSPGQGGESYEQYF. The variable domain in full, completed from reference TRBV18 and TRBJ2-7, reads NAGVMQNPRHLVRRRGQEARLRCSPMKGHSHVYWYRQLPEEGLKFMVYLQKENIIDESGMPKERFSAEFPKEGPSILRIQQVVRGDSAAYFCASSPGQGGESYEQYFGPGTRLTVT.

The rearrangement uses TRBV19 and TRBJ1-3, with 10 bases matching TRBD1. This CDR3 has 17 residues. From germline, CDR1 is LNHDA and CDR2 SQIVND (reference sequence). The junction had 12 bases not matched to a gene; V was cut back by 5 bases and J by 5 bases. CDR3 sequence (DNA): TGTGCCAGTAGTCCTCCTCTGGGACAGGGGTTCCGAAACACCATATATTTT. Protein: CASSPPLGQGFRNTIYF.

J is TRBJ1-6 and V is TRBV25-1; D may be TRBD1 (5 bases). The V gene's germline CDR1 is MGHDK and CDR2 SYGVNS. V was cut by 6 bases and J by 0 bases, with 9 bases left in between. The CDR3 runs 15 residues. The CDR3 is CASRLRDSYNSPLHF. Written as DNA, the CDR3 is TGTGCCAGCAGGCTCAGGGACTCCTATAATTCACCCCTCCACTTT. Combining the CDR3 with reference TRBV25-1 and TRBJ1-6 gives the whole variable domain EADIYQTPRYLVIGTGKKITLECSQTMGHDKMYWYQQDPGMELHLIHYSYGVNSTEKGDLSSESTVSRIRTEHFPLTLESARPSHTSQYLCASRLRDSYNSPLHFGNGTRLTVT.

The chain links TRBV9 to TRBJ2-7; D remains ambiguous. This CDR3 region has 13 residues. The germline CDR1 and CDR2 sequences are SGDLS and YYNGEE. Trimming removed 0 bases from V and 3 bases from J, with 7 bases in between. CDR3 nucleotides: TGTGCCAGCAGCGTAGACCCCGGCTACGAGCAGTACTTC. Encoded protein: CASSVDPGYEQYF.

V is TRBV7-2 and J is TRBJ2-7; 8 bases line up with TRBD1. Germline CDR1 and CDR2: SGHTA and FQGNSA. The V segment lost 0 bases and the J segment 5 bases; nucleotides outside the gene matches: 6. CDR3 length: 15 amino acids. The CDR3 DNA is TGTGCCAGCAGCTTAGCCCGGACAGGGATTCACGAGCAGTACTTC. Translating it yields CASSLARTGIHEQYF.

V gene TRBV7-9 combines with J gene TRBJ2-2, with D uncertain. Deletions cut 5 bases from V and 1 base from J, with 8 bases between. The CDR3 is 14 amino acids. CDR1 SEHNR and CDR2 FQNEAQ come from the germline V gene (reference sequence). This CDR3 is CASSNSGNTGELFF. The DNA for the CDR3 is TGTGCCAGCAGCAACTCCGGGAACACCGGGGAGCTGTTTTTT.

The chain has TRBV1 and TRBJ2-3; the D segment call TRBD1 is taken from the table without a DNA check. TRBV1 is tagged as a pseudogene. The length of the CDR3 is 18 residues. The CDR3 nucleotides are TGCACCAGCAGCCTAGTGGGGGCAGGGCCGGGGAAAACAGATACGCAGTATTTT. Amino acids: CTSSLVGAGPGKTDTQYF.

The chain links TRBV5-1 to TRBJ1-4; TRBD1 might be the D (5 bases). The CDR3 is 13 residues long. Germline V gene data show CDR1 as SGHRS and CDR2 as YFSETQ. Trimming shortened V by 2 bases and J by 8 bases, and 10 bases separated the two germline ends. CDR3 DNA: TGCGCCAGCAGCTTCGGGGGGGAGGAAAAACTGTTTTTT. Protein: CASSFGGEEKLFF.

The chain links TRBV11-2 to TRBJ2-1; 9 bases align to TRBD1. The junction had 13 bases not matched to a gene; V was cut back by 5 bases and J by 8 bases. The CDR3 is 16 amino acids. Germline assignment: CDR1 SGHAT and CDR2 FQNNGV. The CDR3 bases are TGTGCCAGCAGCCAACCGCACCGGGACAGGGTATATGAGCAGTTCTTC. Protein: CASSQPHRDRVYEQFF.

Here the CDR3 reads CASSFIASAVSYNEQFF. The DNA for the CDR3 is TGTGCCAGCAGTTTCATAGCTTCGGCGGTCTCCTACAATGAGCAGTTCTTC. V and J are TRBV28 and TRBJ2-1; D remains ambiguous. Trimming shortened V by 3 bases and J by 0 bases, and 15 bases separated the two germline ends. The CDR3 totals 17 residues. CDR1 is MDHEN, CDR2 SYDVKM, per germline. The full variable domain, completed using reference TRBV28 and TRBJ2-1, is DVKVTQSSRYLVKRTGEKVFLECVQDMDHENMFWYRQDPGLGLRLIYFSYDVKMKEKGDIPEGYSVSREKKERFSLILESASTNQTSMYLCASSFIASAVSYNEQFFGPGTRLTVL.

This rearrangement joins TRBV27 to TRBJ1-2; TRBD1 matches 9 bases. Germline trimming cut 0 bases from V and 4 bases from J; bases unmatched to any gene: 9. The CDR3 is 17 residues long. CDR1 is MNHEY and CDR2 is SMNVEV in the germline V gene (reference sequence). The CDR3 DNA reads TGTGCCAGCAGTTTATCGTCGTGGGGACAGGGTTTCTATGGCTACACCTTC. Its protein is CASSLSSWGQGFYGYTF.

The rearrangement uses TRBV19 and TRBJ2-2, with D possibly being TRBD1 (5 bases). The CDR3 has 15 residues. Per germline, CDR1 LNHDA and CDR2 SQIVND (reference sequence). The V end was cut by 3 bases, the J end by 1 base, with 9 bases between. Written as DNA, the CDR3 is TGTGCCAGTAGTATGGGGCGGTTGAACACCGGGGAGCTGTTTTTT. Translating gives CASSMGRLNTGELFF.